The 27 T cell receptor beta chains below come from one sample, sequenced in a study of response to subunit inactivated influenza vaccine (dated by TCRdb to 2016 to 2018). The library was made by RT-PCR. Reads for this sample came from an Illumina HiSeq 2500. In-frame beta chains were kept once TCRdb had trimmed the public reads at Q25 with fastp and called clones with MiXCR. Each entry merges the rows of one CDR3 protein and shows their most common DNA and genes. In this sample the table shows 500,000 to 600,000 distinct CDR3 sequences, 15% to 20% of which occur a single time. Of the sample, less than 4% falls within the top ten clones. The sample in question was CD4+ T cells sorted from PBMCs, obtained approximately 25 months after vaccination. These receptor sequences come from a man aged 50 to 69 who received an inactivated influenza vaccine. Donor details come from another sample of the same person, matched by shared clones.

The rearrangement joins TRBV20-1 to TRBJ2-3, with TRBD2 identical over 12 bases. The CDR3 consists of 16 residues. The V segment lost 4 bases and the J segment 5 bases; nucleotides outside the gene matches: 10. Germline CDR1 is DFQATT and CDR2 is SNEGSKA (reference sequence). This CDR3 is CSAMSTTSGRGDTQYF. CDR3 nucleotide sequence: TGCAGTGCTATGAGTACGACTAGCGGGAGAGGAGATACGCAGTATTTT.

This clonotype was picked up a small number of times. The chain couples TRBV2 to TRBJ1-2; 8 nucleotides match TRBD1. Per germline, CDR1 SNHLY and CDR2 FYNNEI. The V segment lost 6 bases and the J segment 1 base; nucleotides outside the gene matches: 4. The CDR3 sequence is 14 residues long. The CDR3 sequence: CASRPDRGNYGYTF. CDR3 DNA sequence: TGTGCCAGCAGACCTGACAGGGGTAACTATGGCTACACCTTC.

The J gene is TRBJ1-1, the V gene TRBV15; D gene ambiguous. The CDR3 has 14 amino acids. The germline V gene has CDR1 LNHNV and CDR2 YYDKDF (reference sequence). V was clipped by 1 base and J by 1 base, with 7 bases between them. The CDR3 DNA reads TGTGCCACCAGCAGAGGGGAGGGGAACACTGAAGCTTTCTTT. Translated: CATSRGEGNTEAFF.

V gene TRBV20-1 combines with J gene TRBJ2-7, with 7 bases identical to TRBD1. V lost 0 bases, J lost 7 bases, and 12 bases stayed unmatched. This CDR3 comprises 15 residues. CDR1 is DFQATT and CDR2 is SNEGSKA in the germline V gene (reference sequence). This CDR3 reads CSARDPRQGVGEQYF. As DNA, the CDR3 is TGCAGTGCTAGAGATCCTCGACAGGGAGTGGGTGAGCAGTACTTC.

This chain connects TRBV7-2 to TRBJ2-7; D remains ambiguous. This CDR3 region has 12 residues. CDR1 SGHTA and CDR2 FQGNSA come from the germline V gene. Trimming cost V 3 bases and J 7 bases, with 10 bases left between them. The CDR3 region has the DNA TGTGCCAGCAGCTTTGACTGGCGTGAGCAGTACTTC. This gives the protein CASSFDWREQYF.

This clonotype was observed a handful of times. The chain carries TRBV12-3 or TRBV12-4 and TRBJ2-3, with a weak D call TRBD1 (8 bases). V shed 7 bases and J shed 3 bases, with 17 bases lying between them. CDR3 length equals 15 residues. DNA for the CDR3: TGTGCCAGCAACAGGGGGGGGGAATGGACAGATACGCAGTATTTT. It specifies CASNRGGEWTDTQYF.

Comments on this clonotype: A read error may account for a junction end that differs from germline. CDR3 protein: CAGSVYLAVTDTQYF. CDR3 DNA sequence: TGTGCCGGCAGCGTTTACCTAGCGGTCACAGATACGCAGTATTTT. This rearrangement joins TRBV9 to TRBJ2-3; TRBD2 aligns across 7 bases. CDR3 length: 15 residues. Germline V gives CDR1 SGDLS, CDR2 YYNGEE.

This clonotype has a count of ten or more. The chain has TRBV3-1 and TRBJ2-3, with D tentatively TRBD2 (6 bases). This CDR3 is built from 15 residues. Germline assignment: CDR1 LGHDT and CDR2 YNNKEL (reference sequence). The germline V and J ends were trimmed by 0 bases and 5 bases, with 12 bases remaining between them. CDR3 sequence: CASSQDPGVGDTQYF. The CDR3 DNA is TGTGCCAGCAGCCAAGATCCGGGGGTGGGAGATACGCAGTATTTT.

This clonotype was seen a few times. The V call is TRBV20-1, the J call TRBJ1-6; TRBD1 aligns across 7 bases. Germline assignment: CDR1 DFQATT and CDR2 SNEGSKA (reference sequence). Unmatched junction bases numbered 12, after V lost 6 bases and J lost 7 bases. This CDR3 has 15 residues. CDR3 sequence reads: CSAAGQAIGNSPLHF. DNA of the CDR3: TGCAGTGCAGCCGGACAGGCTATCGGCAATTCACCCCTCCACTTT.

The chain uses TRBV5-1 and TRBJ2-3, with 8 bases identical to TRBD1. V shed 4 bases and J 5 bases; nucleotides not matched to a gene: 6. Germline CDR1 reads SGHRS; CDR2 reads YFSETQ. This CDR3 is built from 14 residues. The CDR3 reads CASSPQGVRDTQYF. For the CDR3, the DNA is TGCGCCAGCAGCCCACAGGGGGTCAGAGATACGCAGTATTTT. Complete variable domain (other parts from reference TRBV5-1 and TRBJ2-3): KAGVTQTPRYLIKTRGQQVTLSCSPISGHRSVSWYQQTPGQGLQFLFEYFSETQRNKGNFPGRFSGRQFSNSRSEMNVSTLELGDSALYLCASSPQGVRDTQYFGPGTRLTVL.

The CDR3 bases are TGCAGCGTTGAAGTTGGGCGGGGGGACTTCGGGCTCTACGAGCAGTACTTC. Translation: CSVEVGRGDFGLYEQYF. The chain links TRBV29-1 to TRBJ2-7; 8 positions agree with TRBD2. V dropped 1 base and J dropped 3; count of bases not matched to a gene: 14. The CDR3 is made up of 17 amino acids. The germline CDR1 and CDR2 sequences are SQVTM and ANQGSEA.

The chain carries TRBV2 and TRBJ1-5, with TRBD1 identical over 7 bases. In germline, CDR1 is SNHLY, CDR2 FYNNEI. The CDR3 length is 14 residues. With 4 bases clipped from V and 4 bases from J, the junction kept 4 bases outside the gene matches. The CDR3 here is CASSAGRGNQPQHF. CDR3 bases: TGTGCCAGCAGTGCTGGCAGGGGGAATCAGCCCCAGCATTTT.

This clonotype was detected many times. The chain is built from TRBV12-3 or TRBV12-4 and TRBJ2-1; D is unresolved. Deletions cut 1 base from V and 1 base from J, with 11 bases between. CDR3 length: 16 amino acids. DNA of the CDR3: TGTGCCAGCAGTTTAGGGAAGGGCCGGTCCTACAATGAGCAGTTCTTC. As protein: CASSLGKGRSYNEQFF.

This clonotype was found a few times. This chain joins TRBV4-2 and TRBJ1-4, with TRBD1 matching 9 bases. The length of the CDR3 is 16 residues. V lost 2 bases, J lost 6 bases, and 7 bases stayed unmatched. Germline V gene lookup returns CDR1 LGHNA and CDR2 YNFKEQ. The CDR3 protein is CASSQHSRDRDEKLFF. The CDR3 DNA reads TGTGCCAGCAGCCAACACTCTCGGGACAGGGATGAAAAACTGTTTTTT.

This clonotype was counted between two and nine times. The chain carries TRBV4-3 and TRBJ1-4; TRBD1 might be the D (6 bases). The germline gives CDR1 LGHNA, CDR2 YSLEER. The CDR3 contains 15 residues. V lost 4 bases and J lost 4, with 13 bases in between. CDR3 in amino acids: CASSLGPGHNEKLFF. The CDR3 DNA reads TGCGCCAGCAGCCTGGGACCGGGACATAATGAAAAACTGTTTTTT.

In this sample, this clonotype turned up many times. The chain joins TRBV29-1 to TRBJ2-7; a weak D match, TRBD1 (5 bases). Trimming removed 6 bases at V and 3 bases at J, with 21 bases between. From germline, CDR1 is SQVTM and CDR2 ANQGSEA. The CDR3 spans 15 residues. CDR3 nucleotide sequence: TGCAGCGTGACCGATCGACAGCGAGGATTCTACGAGCAGTACTTC. The encoded protein is CSVTDRQRGFYEQYF.

This clonotype showed up just a few times. The chain combines TRBV25-1 with TRBJ1-4, with D perhaps TRBD1 (5 bases). The V gene lost 8 bases and the J gene lost 4 bases, with 20 bases spanning the gap. Per germline, CDR1 MGHDK and CDR2 SYGVNS. This CDR3 is 16 amino acids long. CDR3 region: CASAPGTGEYNEKLFF. Written as DNA, the CDR3 is TGTGCCAGCGCCCCGGGTACAGGCGAATATAATGAAAAACTGTTTTTT.

The J gene is TRBJ2-3, the V gene TRBV6-1; 9 positions agree with TRBD1. The V gene's germline CDR1 is MNHNS and CDR2 SASEGT. The ends lost 0 bases at V and 3 bases at J; junction bases unmatched: 10. The length of the CDR3 is 18 residues. The CDR3 region is CASSEAGGQGGLTDTQYF. CDR3 nucleotides: TGTGCCAGCAGTGAAGCTGGGGGACAGGGTGGGTTGACAGATACGCAGTATTTT.

This clonotype has just a few counts. The chain is built from TRBV20-1 and TRBJ2-1; tentatively, D is TRBD1 (6 bases). V gave up 3 bases and J gave up 6 bases, with 15 bases separating them. The CDR3 length is 14 residues. Germline V gene data show CDR1 as DFQATT and CDR2 as SNEGSKA (reference sequence). For the CDR3, the DNA is TGCAGTGCTAGCCGACAGGCGGCTACCAATGAGCAGTTCTTC. Encoded protein: CSASRQAATNEQFF.

This clonotype was seen more than once but under ten times. The CDR3, as DNA: TGTGCCAGCAGGGACCCGGGGCCCAACTATGGCTACACCTTC. This codes for CASRDPGPNYGYTF. V usage is TRBV6-1 and J usage is TRBJ1-2; tentatively, D is TRBD1 (5 bases). V lost 6 bases, J lost 2 bases, and 13 bases lay in between. Germline-derived CDR1 and CDR2 are MNHNS and SASEGT. The CDR3 length is 14 residues.

The chain is built from TRBV20-1 and TRBJ2-5; 9 bases match TRBD2. The length of the CDR3 is 15 residues. J gave up 2 bases and V 3 bases, and 7 bases lay outside the gene matches. Germline lookup yields CDR1 DFQATT and CDR2 SNEGSKA (reference sequence). The CDR3 loop reads CSARPEAGGQETQYF. Here the CDR3 DNA reads TGCAGTGCTAGGCCCGAAGCGGGGGGTCAAGAGACCCAGTACTTC.

J is TRBJ2-5 and V is TRBV18; D might be TRBD2 (6 bases). The CDR3 consists of 15 residues. Germline V gene sequence: CDR1 KGHSH, CDR2 LQKENI. V lost 3 bases to trimming and J lost 4 bases, with 15 bases between them. The CDR3 is CASSPSGPPIETQYF. The CDR3 DNA reads as TGTGCCAGCTCACCTAGCGGTCCCCCAATAGAGACCCAGTACTTC.

This clonotype was counted only a few times. J is TRBJ2-5 and V is TRBV6-2 or TRBV6-3; D possibly corresponds to TRBD2 (6 bases). The CDR3 is 15 residues long. Per the germline V gene, CDR1 is MNHEY and CDR2 is SVGEGT. The ends were cut back, 8 bases at V and 5 bases at J, with 21 bases in the middle. CDR3 coding DNA: TGTGCCAGCGGAACGGTTCGGGGCGCGGGGGAGACCCAGTACTTC. Its translation is CASGTVRGAGETQYF.

The chain employs TRBV7-9 and TRBJ2-2, with TRBD1 matching over 7 bases. The CDR3 runs 16 residues. The V gene end was trimmed by 2 bases and the J gene end by 6 bases; junction bases not matched to a gene: 9. Germline V gene data show CDR1 as SEHNR and CDR2 as FQNEAQ (reference sequence). The CDR3 bases are TGTGCCAGCAGCTTACGACAGGGTTTTTATCCCGGGGAGCTGTTTTTT. As protein: CASSLRQGFYPGELFF.

A remark on this clonotype: The junction departs from the called germline gene at one end, perhaps through a read error. The J gene is TRBJ2-2, the V gene TRBV7-2; possibly TRBD2 for D (5 bases). Germline V CDR1 and CDR2: SGHTA, FQGNSA. This CDR3 spans 16 amino acids. CDR3: CASSLMAGANTWELFF. In nucleotides, the CDR3 is TGTGCCAGCAGCTTAATGGCGGGCGCGAACACCTGGGAGCTGTTTTTT. The full variable domain, completed using reference TRBV7-2 and TRBJ2-2, is GAGVSQSPSNKVTEKGKDVELRCDPISGHTALYWYRQSLGQGLEFLIYFQGNSAPDKSGLPSDRFSAERTGGSVSTLTIQRTQQEDSAVYLCASSLMAGANTWELFFGEGSRLTVL.

This clonotype was recorded many times. The chain carries TRBV27 and TRBJ1-1, with no clear D. Trimming took 8 bases from V and 6 from J, leaving 13 bases between them. CDR1 is MNHEY and CDR2 is SMNVEV in the germline V gene (reference sequence). The CDR3 runs 12 residues. The CDR3 DNA is TGTGCCAGCGGAACAGTGGGCGCTGAAGCTTTCTTT. It is translated as CASGTVGAEAFF.

This clonotype has just a few counts. The chain employs TRBV20-1 and TRBJ2-7; D is ambiguous. The CDR3 spans 13 residues. From germline, CDR1 is DFQATT and CDR2 SNEGSKA (reference sequence). Trimming cost V 3 bases and J 3 bases, with 12 bases left between them. This chain's CDR3 is CSASSSTLYEQYF. CDR3 coding DNA: TGCAGTGCTAGTTCGAGTACCCTCTACGAGCAGTACTTC.